Following are 10 T cell receptor beta chains from one sample sequenced in a study of beta chain features in type 1 diabetes. The investigators reverse transcribed all of the isolated RNA, so they sequenced expressed TCRB transcripts. The assay was immunoSEQ multiplex PCR, and TCRdb's table has in-frame clones only and misses some. Of more than 300,000 clones listed, 8% were seen once; the top ten hold less than 0.45%. What was sequenced was central memory CD4+ T cells from blood. These receptors came from a woman between 18 and 30 years old in good health.

The CDR3 nucleotides read TGTGCCAGCAGTGTGGTCCCCCAAGAGACCCAGTACTTC. Its translation is CASSVVPQETQYF. The chain joins TRBV6-1 to TRBJ2-5; D not resolved. The CDR3 covers 13 residues. V lost 4 bases, J lost 1 base, and 7 bases lay in between. CDR1 MNHNS and CDR2 SASEGT come from the germline V gene.

This clone was counted ten times or more. This chain connects TRBV5-6 to TRBJ2-5; TRBD2 matches 10 bases. Germline V CDR1 and CDR2: SGHDT, YYEEEE. This CDR3 is built from 15 residues. Trimming took 1 base from V and 4 from J; bases not matched to a gene: 4. CDR3 sequence (DNA): TGTGCCAGCAGCTTGTTAGCGGGAGGAGGAGAGACCCAGTACTTC. Protein: CASSLLAGGGETQYF.

This clone was seen more than once but under ten times. This sequence joins TRBV2 and TRBJ2-3; D not resolved. CDR1 is SNHLY and CDR2 is FYNNEI in the germline V gene. The CDR3 length is 14 residues. Trimming took 3 bases from V and 1 from J, leaving 8 bases between them. The CDR3, as DNA: TGTGCCAGCAGTGACTTAATGGGCACAGATACGCAGTATTTT. Translation gives CASSDLMGTDTQYF.

The table lists this clone with a few counts. The chain couples TRBV18 to TRBJ2-3; D perhaps matches TRBD2 (5 bases). V lost 3 bases to trimming and J lost 5 bases, with 12 bases between them. The CDR3 runs to 14 residues. Germline loops: CDR1 KGHSH, CDR2 LQKENI. CDR3: CASSPGIGGDTQYF. CDR3 DNA: TGTGCCAGCTCACCCGGGATTGGTGGAGATACGCAGTATTTT.

The V and J genes are TRBV2 and TRBJ1-4; D is perhaps TRBD1 (5 bases). Per the germline V gene, CDR1 is SNHLY and CDR2 is FYNNEI. The CDR3 extends over 14 amino acids. V lost 3 bases to trimming and J lost 10 bases, with 15 bases between them. The CDR3 region has the DNA TGTGCCAGCAGTGATGGCAGGGCGCGAGGAAAACTGTTTTTT. It codes for CASSDGRARGKLFF.

This clone was seen a few times. The V gene is TRBV9, the J gene TRBJ1-2; 8 positions agree with TRBD1. Per germline, CDR1 SGDLS and CDR2 YYNGEE. CDR3 length: 14 residues. V dropped 1 base and J dropped 4; count of bases not matched to a gene: 3. DNA for the CDR3: TGTGCCAGCAGCGTAAGACAGGGGAGCTATGGCTACACCTTC. It is translated as CASSVRQGSYGYTF.

This clone has more than one count but fewer than ten. With a much larger clone just one base away, this may be a read error. Other DNA variants within this sample encode the same CDR3. The V call is TRBV7-2, the J call TRBJ1-1; the D gene is possibly TRBD1 (6 bases). The CDR3 is 13 amino acids. Germline assignment: CDR1 SGHTA and CDR2 FQGNSA. V lost 5 bases to trimming and J lost 1 base, with 8 bases between them. CDR3 bases: TGTGCCAGCAGCCTACAGGGGAACACTGAAGCTTTCTTT. It is translated as CASSLQGNTEAFF.

There are a few counts of this clone. This chain uses TRBV18 with TRBJ1-4, with D unresolved. CDR1 KGHSH and CDR2 LQKENI come from the germline V gene. Trimming took 0 bases from V and 0 from J, leaving 14 bases between them. The CDR3 runs 18 residues. CDR3 sequence: CASSPPNKWAATNEKLFF. The CDR3 nucleotides are TGTGCCAGCTCACCACCGAACAAGTGGGCGGCAACTAATGAAAAACTGTTTTTT. Full variable domain (rest looked up from reference TRBV18 and TRBJ1-4): NAGVMQNPRHLVRRRGQEARLRCSPMKGHSHVYWYRQLPEEGLKFMVYLQKENIIDESGMPKERFSAEFPKEGPSILRIQQVVRGDSAAYFCASSPPNKWAATNEKLFFGSGTQLSVL.

The gene calls are TRBV6-1 and TRBJ1-1, with a tentative D call TRBD1 (6 bases). There are 15 residues in the CDR3. Trimming took off 5 bases at V and 0 bases at J, with 13 bases between the two ends. The germline CDR1 and CDR2 sequences are MNHNS and SASEGT. The DNA for the CDR3 is TGTGCCAGCAGTCTTGAGGACAGCTTGAACACTGAAGCTTTCTTT. Its translation is CASSLEDSLNTEAFF.

The chain carries TRBV2 and TRBJ2-1; D call uncertain. Germline CDR1 is SNHLY and CDR2 is FYNNEI. This CDR3 is 15 amino acids long. V dropped 1 base and J dropped 2 bases, with 9 bases sitting between them. In DNA, the CDR3 is TGTGCCAGCAGTGAAGACAGCCCGGCCTACAATGAGCAGTTCTTC. Protein: CASSEDSPAYNEQFF.